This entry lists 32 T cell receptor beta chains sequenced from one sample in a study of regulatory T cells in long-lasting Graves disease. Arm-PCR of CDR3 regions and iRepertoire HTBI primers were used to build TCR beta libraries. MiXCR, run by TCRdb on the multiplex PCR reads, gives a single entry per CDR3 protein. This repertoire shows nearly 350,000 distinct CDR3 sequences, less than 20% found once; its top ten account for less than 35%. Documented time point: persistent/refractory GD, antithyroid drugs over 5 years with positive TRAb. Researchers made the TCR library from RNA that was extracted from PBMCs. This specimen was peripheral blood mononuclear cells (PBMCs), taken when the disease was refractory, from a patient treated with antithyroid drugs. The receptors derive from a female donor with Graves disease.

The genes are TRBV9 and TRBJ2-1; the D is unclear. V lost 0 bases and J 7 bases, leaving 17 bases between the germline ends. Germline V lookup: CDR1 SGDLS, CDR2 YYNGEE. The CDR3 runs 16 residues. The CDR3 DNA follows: TGTGCCAGCAGCGTAGAGCCACAATATGTCGGTAATGAGCAGTTCTTC. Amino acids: CASSVEPQYVGNEQFF.

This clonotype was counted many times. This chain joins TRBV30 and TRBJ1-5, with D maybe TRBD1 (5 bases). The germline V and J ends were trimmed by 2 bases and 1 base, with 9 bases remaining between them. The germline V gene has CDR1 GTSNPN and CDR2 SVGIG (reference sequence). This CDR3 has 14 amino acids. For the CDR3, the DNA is TGTGCCTGGAGTAACGAGGGGAGCAATCAGCCCCAGCATTTT. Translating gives CAWSNEGSNQPQHF.

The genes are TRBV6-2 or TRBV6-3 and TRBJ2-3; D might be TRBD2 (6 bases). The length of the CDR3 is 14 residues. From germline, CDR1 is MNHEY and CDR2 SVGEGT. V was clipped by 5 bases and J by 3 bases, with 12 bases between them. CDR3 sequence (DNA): TGTGCCAGCAGTCCTAGCGTGGGGACAGATACGCAGTATTTT. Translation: CASSPSVGTDTQYF.

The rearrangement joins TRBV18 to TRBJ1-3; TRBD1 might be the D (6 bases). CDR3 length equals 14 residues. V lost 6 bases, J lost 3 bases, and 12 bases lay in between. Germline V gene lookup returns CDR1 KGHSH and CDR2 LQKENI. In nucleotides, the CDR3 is TGTGCCAGCTCCCAACAGGGAGGTGGAAACACCATATATTTT. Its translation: CASSQQGGGNTIYF.

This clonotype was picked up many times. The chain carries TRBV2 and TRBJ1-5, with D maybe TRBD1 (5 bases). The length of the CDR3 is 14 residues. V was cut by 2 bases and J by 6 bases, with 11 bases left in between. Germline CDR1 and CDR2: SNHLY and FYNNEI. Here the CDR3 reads CASSEQGTVQPQHF. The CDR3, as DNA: TGTGCCAGCAGTGAACAGGGAACGGTTCAGCCCCAGCATTTT.

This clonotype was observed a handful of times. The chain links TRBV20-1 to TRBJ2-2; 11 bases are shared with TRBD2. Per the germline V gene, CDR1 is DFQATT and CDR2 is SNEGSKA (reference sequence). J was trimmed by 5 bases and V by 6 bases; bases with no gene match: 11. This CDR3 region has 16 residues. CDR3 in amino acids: CSATLAGGQGTGELFF. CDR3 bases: TGCAGTGCGACCCTAGCGGGAGGCCAGGGAACCGGGGAGCTGTTTTTT.

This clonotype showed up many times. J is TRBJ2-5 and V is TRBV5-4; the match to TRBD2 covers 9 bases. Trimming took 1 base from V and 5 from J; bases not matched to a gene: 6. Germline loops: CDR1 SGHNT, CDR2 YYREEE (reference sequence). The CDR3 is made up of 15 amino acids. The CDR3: CASSLSSSGAETQYF. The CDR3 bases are TGTGCCAGCAGCTTGTCCTCTAGCGGGGCGGAGACCCAGTACTTC.

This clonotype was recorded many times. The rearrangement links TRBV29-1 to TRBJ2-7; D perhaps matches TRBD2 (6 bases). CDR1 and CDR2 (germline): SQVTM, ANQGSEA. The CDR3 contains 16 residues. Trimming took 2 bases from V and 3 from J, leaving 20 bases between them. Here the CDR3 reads CSVETESGRRGYEQYF. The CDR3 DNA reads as TGCAGCGTTGAAACCGAGAGCGGTCGGAGGGGCTACGAGCAGTACTTC.

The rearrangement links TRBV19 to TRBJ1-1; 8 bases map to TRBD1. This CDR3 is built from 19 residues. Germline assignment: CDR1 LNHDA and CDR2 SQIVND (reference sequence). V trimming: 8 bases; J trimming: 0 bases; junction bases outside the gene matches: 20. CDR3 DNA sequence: TGTGCCAGTTCCAAGGCACAGGGGGGTTTTCGGATCATGAACACTGAAGCTTTCTTT. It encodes CASSKAQGGFRIMNTEAFF.

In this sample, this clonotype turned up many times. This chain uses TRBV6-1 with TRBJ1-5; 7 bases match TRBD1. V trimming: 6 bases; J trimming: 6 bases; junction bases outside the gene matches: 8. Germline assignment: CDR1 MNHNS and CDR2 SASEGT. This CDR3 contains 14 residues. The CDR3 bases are TGTGCCAGCAGACAGACAGGGAACTTTCAGCCCCAGCATTTT. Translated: CASRQTGNFQPQHF.

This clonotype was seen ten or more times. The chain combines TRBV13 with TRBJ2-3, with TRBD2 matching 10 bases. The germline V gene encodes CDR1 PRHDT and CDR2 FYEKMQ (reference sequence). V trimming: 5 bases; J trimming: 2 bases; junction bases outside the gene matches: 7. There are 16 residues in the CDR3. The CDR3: CASSLSGGLDTDTQYF. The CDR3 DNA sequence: TGTGCCAGCAGCCTTAGCGGGGGGTTAGACACAGATACGCAGTATTTT.

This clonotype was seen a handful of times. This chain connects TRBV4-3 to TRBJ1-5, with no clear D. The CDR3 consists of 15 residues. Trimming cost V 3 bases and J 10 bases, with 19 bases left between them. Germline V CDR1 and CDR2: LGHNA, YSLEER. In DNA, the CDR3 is TGCGCCAGCAGCCAGGGAACAGATTATCATGGTCCCCAGCATTTT. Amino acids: CASSQGTDYHGPQHF.

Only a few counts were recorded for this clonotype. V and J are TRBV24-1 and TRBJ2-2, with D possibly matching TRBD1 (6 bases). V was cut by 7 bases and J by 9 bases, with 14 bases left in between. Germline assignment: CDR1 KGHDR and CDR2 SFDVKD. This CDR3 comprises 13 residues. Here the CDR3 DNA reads TGTGCCACCAGAGCGGACAGTACCCGGGAGCTGTTTTTT. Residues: CATRADSTRELFF.

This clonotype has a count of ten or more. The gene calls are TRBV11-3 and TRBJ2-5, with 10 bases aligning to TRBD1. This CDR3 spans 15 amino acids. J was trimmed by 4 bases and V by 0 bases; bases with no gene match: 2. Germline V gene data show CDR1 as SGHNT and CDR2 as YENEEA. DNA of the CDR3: TGTGCCAGCAGCTTAGAGGGACAGGGGACAGAGACCCAGTACTTC. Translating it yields CASSLEGQGTETQYF.

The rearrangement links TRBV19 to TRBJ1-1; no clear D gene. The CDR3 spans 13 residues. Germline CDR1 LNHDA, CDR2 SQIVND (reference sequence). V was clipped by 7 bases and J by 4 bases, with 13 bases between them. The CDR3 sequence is CASKDLSGTEAFF. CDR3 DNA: TGTGCCAGTAAGGACTTAAGCGGCACTGAAGCTTTCTTT.

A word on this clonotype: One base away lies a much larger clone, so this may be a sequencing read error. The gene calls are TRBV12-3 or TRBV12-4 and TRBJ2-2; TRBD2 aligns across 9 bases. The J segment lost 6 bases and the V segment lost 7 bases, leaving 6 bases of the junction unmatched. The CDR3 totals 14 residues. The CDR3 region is CASIAGENAGELFF. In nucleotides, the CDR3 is TGTGCCAGCATAGCGGGGGAAAACGCCGGGGAGCTGTTTTTT.

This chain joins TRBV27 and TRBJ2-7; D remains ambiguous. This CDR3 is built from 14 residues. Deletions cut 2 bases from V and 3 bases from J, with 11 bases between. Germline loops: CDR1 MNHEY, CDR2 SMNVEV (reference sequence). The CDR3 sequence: CASSLGPGFYEQYF. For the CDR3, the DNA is TGTGCCAGCAGTTTAGGTCCCGGGTTCTACGAGCAGTACTTC.

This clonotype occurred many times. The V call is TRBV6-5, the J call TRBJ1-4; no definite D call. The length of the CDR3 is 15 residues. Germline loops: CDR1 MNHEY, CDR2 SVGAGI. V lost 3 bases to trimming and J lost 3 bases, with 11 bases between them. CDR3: CASSYTAASNEKLFF. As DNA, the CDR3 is TGTGCCAGCAGTTATACGGCAGCCTCTAATGAAAAACTGTTTTTT.

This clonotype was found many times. The DNA of the CDR3 is TGTGCCAGCAGCCAAGGACTAGCGGGAGCGGCTAGCGAGCAGTACTTC. Residues: CASSQGLAGAASEQYF. This chain joins TRBV28 and TRBJ2-7; 13 bases line up with TRBD2. The CDR3 length is 16 residues. V dropped 6 bases and J dropped 6; count of bases not matched to a gene: 11. Germline V lookup: CDR1 MDHEN, CDR2 SYDVKM. Based on the CDR3 plus reference TRBV28 and TRBJ2-7, the full variable domain is DVKVTQSSRYLVKRTGEKVFLECVQDMDHENMFWYRQDPGLGLRLIYFSYDVKMKEKGDIPEGYSVSREKKERFSLILESASTNQTSMYLCASSQGLAGAASEQYFGPGTRLTVT.

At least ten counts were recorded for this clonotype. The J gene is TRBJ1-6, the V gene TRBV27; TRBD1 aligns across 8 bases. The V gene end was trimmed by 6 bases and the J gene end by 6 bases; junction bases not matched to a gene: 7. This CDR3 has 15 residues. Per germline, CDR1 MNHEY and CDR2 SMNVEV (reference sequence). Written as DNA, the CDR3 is TGTGCCAGCAGATCTGTCGACAGGGGTAATTCACCCCTCCACTTT. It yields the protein CASRSVDRGNSPLHF.

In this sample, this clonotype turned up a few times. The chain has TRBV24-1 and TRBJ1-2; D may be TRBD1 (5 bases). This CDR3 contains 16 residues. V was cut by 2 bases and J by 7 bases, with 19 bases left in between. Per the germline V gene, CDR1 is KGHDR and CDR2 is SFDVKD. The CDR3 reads CATSDSGTGKVGGYTF. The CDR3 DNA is TGTGCCACCAGTGATTCCGGGACGGGTAAAGTAGGTGGCTACACCTTC.

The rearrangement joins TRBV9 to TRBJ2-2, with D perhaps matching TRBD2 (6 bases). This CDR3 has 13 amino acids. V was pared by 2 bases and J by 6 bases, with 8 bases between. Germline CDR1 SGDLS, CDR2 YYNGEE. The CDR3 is CASSVGGAGELFF. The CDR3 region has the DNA TGTGCCAGCAGCGTCGGGGGAGCCGGGGAGCTGTTTTTT.

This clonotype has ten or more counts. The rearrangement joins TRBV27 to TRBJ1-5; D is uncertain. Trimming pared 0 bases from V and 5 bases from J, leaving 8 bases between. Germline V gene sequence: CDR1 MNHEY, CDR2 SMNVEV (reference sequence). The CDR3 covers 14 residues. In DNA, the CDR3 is TGTGCCAGCAGTTTATCAGGATCCTATCAGCCCCAGCATTTT. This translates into CASSLSGSYQPQHF.

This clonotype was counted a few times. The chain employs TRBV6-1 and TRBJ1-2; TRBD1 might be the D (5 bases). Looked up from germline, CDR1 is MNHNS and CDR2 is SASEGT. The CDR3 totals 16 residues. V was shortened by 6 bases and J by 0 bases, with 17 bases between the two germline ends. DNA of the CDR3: TGTGCCAGCAGACCCGGGACGGGTACCGCTAACTATGGCTACACCTTC. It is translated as CASRPGTGTANYGYTF.

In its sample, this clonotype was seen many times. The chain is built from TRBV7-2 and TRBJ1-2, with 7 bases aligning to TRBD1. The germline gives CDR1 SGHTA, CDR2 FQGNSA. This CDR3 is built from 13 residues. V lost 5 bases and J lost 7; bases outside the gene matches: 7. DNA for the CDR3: TGTGCCAGCAGCGCACGACAGGGTGGTGGCTACACCTTC. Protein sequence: CASSARQGGGYTF.

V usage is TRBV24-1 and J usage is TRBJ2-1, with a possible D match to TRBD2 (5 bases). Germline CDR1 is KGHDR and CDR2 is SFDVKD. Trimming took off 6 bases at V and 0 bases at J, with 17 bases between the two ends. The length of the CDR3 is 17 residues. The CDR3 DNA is TGTGCCACCAGTACCCTCGCTCCTACTAGCTCCTACAATGAGCAGTTCTTC. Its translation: CATSTLAPTSSYNEQFF.

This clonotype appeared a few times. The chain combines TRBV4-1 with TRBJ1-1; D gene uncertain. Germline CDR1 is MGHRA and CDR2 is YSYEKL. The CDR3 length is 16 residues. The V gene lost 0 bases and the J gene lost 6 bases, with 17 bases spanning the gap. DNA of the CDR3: TGCGCCAGCAGCCAAGATAATTGGGGAAATTTCGCTGAAGCTTTCTTT. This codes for CASSQDNWGNFAEAFF.

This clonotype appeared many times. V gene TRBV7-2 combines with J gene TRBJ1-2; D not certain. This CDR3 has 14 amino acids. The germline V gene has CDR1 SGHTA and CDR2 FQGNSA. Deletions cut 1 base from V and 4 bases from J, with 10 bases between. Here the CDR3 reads CASSLDGRPYGYTF. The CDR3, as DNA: TGTGCCAGCAGCTTAGATGGTCGACCCTATGGCTACACCTTC. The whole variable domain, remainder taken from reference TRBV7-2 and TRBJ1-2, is GAGVSQSPSNKVTEKGKDVELRCDPISGHTALYWYRQSLGQGLEFLIYFQGNSAPDKSGLPSDRFSAERTGGSVSTLTIQRTQQEDSAVYLCASSLDGRPYGYTFGSGTRLTVV.

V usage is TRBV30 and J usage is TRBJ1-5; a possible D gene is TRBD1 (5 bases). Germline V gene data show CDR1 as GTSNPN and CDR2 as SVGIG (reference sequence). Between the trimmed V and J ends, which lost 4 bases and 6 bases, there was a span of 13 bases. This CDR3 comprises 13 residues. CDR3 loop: CAWTRGDFQPQHF. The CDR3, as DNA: TGTGCCTGGACCCGAGGGGATTTTCAGCCCCAGCATTTT.

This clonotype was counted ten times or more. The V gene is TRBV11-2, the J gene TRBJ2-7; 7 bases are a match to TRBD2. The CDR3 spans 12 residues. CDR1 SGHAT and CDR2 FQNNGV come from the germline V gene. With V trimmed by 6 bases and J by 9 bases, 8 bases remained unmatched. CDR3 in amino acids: CASRRHTGGQYF. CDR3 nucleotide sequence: TGTGCCAGCAGACGTCACACGGGGGGGCAGTACTTC.

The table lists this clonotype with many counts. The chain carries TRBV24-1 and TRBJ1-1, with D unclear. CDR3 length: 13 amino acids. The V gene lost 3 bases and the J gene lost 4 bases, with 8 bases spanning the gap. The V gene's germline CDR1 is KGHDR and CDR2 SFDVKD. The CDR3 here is CATSDSAVTEAFF. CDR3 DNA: TGTGCCACCAGTGATAGTGCGGTCACTGAAGCTTTCTTT.

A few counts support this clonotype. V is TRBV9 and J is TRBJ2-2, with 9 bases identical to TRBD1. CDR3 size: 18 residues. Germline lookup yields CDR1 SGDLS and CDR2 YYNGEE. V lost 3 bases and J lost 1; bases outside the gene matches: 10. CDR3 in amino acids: CASSAGPGTGWNTGELFF. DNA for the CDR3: TGTGCCAGCAGCGCCGGACCAGGGACAGGGTGGAACACCGGGGAGCTGTTTTTT.